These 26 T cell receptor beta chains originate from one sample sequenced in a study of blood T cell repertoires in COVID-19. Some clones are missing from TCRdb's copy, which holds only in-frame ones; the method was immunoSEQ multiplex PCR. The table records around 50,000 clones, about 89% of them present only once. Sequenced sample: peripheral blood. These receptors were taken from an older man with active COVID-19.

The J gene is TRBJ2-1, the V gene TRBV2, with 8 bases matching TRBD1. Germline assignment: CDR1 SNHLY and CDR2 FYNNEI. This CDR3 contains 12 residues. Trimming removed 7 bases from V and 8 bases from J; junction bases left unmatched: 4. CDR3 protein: CASTKTGDEQFF. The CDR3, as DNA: TGTGCCAGCACAAAGACAGGGGATGAGCAGTTCTTC.

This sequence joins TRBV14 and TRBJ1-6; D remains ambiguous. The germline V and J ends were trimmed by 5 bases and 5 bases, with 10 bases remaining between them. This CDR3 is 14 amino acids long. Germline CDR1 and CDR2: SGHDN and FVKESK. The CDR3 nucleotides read TGTGCCAGCAGCGCGGGGTATGATAATTCACCCCTCCACTTT. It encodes CASSAGYDNSPLHF.

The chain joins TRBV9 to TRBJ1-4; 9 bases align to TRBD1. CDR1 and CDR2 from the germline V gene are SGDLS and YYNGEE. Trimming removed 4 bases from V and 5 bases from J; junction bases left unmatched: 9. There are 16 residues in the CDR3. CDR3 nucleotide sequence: TGTGCCAGCAGCTTGAGAACCGGGACAGGGAATGAAAAACTGTTTTTT. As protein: CASSLRTGTGNEKLFF.

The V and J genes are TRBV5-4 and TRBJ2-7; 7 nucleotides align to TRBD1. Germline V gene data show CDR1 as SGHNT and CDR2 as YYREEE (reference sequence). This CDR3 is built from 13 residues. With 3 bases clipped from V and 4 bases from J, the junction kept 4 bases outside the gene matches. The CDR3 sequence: CASSWDRKYEQYF. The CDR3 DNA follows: TGTGCCAGCAGCTGGGACAGAAAATACGAGCAGTACTTC.

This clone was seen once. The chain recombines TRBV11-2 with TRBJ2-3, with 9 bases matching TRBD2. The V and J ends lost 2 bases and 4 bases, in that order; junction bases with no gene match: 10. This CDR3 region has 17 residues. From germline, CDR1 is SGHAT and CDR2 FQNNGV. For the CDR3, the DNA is TGTGCCAGCAGCTTATCAGGGCTAGCGGGGATAGCAGATACGCAGTATTTT. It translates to CASSLSGLAGIADTQYF.

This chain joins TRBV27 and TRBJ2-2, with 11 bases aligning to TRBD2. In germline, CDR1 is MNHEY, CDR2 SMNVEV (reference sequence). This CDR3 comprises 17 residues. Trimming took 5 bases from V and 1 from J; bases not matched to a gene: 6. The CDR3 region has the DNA TGTGCCAGCAGTCCCATTGGACTAGCGGGGAACACCGGGGAGCTGTTTTTT. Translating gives CASSPIGLAGNTGELFF.

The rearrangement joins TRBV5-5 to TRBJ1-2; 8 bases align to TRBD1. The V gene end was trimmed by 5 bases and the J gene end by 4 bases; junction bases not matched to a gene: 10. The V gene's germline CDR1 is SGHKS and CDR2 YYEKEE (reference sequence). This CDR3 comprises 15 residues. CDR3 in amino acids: CASRNTGGSSYGYTF. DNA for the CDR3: TGTGCCAGCAGGAACACAGGGGGGTCCTCCTATGGCTACACCTTC. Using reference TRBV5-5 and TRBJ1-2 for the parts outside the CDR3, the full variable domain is DAGVTQSPTHLIKTRGQQVTLRCSPISGHKSVSWYQQVLGQGPQFIFQYYEKEERGRGNFPDRFSARQFPNYSSELNVNALLLGDSALYLCASRNTGGSSYGYTFGSGTRLTVV.

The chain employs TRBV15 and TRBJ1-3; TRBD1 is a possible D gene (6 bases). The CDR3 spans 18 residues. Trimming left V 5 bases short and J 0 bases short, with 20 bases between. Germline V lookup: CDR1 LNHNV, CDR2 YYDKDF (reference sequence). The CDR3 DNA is TGTGCCACCAGCGGTTTTACCGGGACATTGAGCTCTGGAAACACCATATATTTT. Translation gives CATSGFTGTLSSGNTIYF.

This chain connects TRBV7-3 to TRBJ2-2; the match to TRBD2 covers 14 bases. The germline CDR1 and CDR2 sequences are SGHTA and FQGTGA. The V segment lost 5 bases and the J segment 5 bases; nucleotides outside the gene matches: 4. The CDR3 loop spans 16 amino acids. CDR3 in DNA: TGTGCCAGCAGCCAAGGACTAGCGGGGGGTACCGGGGAGCTGTTTTTT. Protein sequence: CASSQGLAGGTGELFF.

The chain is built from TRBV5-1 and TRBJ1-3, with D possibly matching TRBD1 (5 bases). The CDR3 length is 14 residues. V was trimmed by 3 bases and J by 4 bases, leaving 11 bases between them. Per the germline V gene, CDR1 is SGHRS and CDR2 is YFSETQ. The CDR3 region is CASSSGGAGNTIYF. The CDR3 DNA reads TGCGCCAGCAGCTCCGGTGGGGCGGGAAACACCATATATTTT.

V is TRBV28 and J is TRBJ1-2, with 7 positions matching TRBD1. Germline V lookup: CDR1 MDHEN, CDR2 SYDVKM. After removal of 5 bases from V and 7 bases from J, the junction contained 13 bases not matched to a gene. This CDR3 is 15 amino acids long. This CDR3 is CASSPGQALGFGYTF. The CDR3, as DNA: TGTGCCAGCAGTCCCGGACAGGCCCTTGGATTTGGCTACACCTTC.

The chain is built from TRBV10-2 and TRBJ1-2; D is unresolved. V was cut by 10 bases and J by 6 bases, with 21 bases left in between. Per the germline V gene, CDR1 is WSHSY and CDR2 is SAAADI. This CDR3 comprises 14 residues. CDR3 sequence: CATSTEASAHGYTF. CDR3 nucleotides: TGCGCCACCTCCACCGAGGCTTCCGCTCATGGCTACACCTTC.

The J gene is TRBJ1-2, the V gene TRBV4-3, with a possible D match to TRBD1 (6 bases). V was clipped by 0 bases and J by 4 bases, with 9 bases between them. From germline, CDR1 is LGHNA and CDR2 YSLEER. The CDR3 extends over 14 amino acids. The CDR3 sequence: CASSQETGTYGYTF. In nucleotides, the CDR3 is TGCGCCAGCAGCCAAGAGACAGGAACCTATGGCTACACCTTC.

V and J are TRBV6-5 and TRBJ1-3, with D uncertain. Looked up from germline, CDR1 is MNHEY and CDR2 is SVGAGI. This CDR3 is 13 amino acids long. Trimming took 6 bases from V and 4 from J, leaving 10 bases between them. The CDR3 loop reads CASSLFRGNTIYF. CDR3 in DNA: TGTGCCAGCAGCCTCTTTCGGGGAAACACCATATATTTT.

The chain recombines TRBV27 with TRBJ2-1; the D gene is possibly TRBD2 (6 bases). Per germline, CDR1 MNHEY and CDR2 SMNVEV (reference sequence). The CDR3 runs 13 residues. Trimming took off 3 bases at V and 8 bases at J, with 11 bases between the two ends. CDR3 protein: CASSFTSSDEQFF. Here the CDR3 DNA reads TGTGCCAGCAGTTTCACTAGCTCCGATGAGCAGTTCTTC.

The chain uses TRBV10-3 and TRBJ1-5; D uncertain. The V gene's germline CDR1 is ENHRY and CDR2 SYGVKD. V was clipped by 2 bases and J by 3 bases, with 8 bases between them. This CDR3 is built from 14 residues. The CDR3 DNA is TGTGCCATCAGTGAGCGCGGAGACAATCAGCCCCAGCATTTT. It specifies CAISERGDNQPQHF.

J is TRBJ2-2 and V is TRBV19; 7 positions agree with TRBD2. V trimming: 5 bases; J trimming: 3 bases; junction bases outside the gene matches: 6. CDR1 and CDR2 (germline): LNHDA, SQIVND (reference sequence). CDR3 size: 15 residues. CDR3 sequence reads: CASSDRGGDTGELFF. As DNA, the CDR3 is TGTGCCAGTAGTGATCGGGGAGGGGACACCGGGGAGCTGTTTTTT.

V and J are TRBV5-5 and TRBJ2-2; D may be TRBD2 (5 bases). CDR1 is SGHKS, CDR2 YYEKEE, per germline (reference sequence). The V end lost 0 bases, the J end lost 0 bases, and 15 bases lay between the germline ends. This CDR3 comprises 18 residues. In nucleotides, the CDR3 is TGTGCCAGCAGCTTGGGGCAGGAGCCGGGGACGAACACCGGGGAGCTGTTTTTT. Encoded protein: CASSLGQEPGTNTGELFF.

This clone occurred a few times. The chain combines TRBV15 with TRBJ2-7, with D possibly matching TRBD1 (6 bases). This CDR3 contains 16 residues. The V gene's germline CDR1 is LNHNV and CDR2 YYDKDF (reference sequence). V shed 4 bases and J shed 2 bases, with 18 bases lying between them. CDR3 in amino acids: CATSTSLGTITYEQYF. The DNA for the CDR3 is TGTGCCACCAGCACCAGTTTGGGGACAATAACCTACGAGCAGTACTTC.

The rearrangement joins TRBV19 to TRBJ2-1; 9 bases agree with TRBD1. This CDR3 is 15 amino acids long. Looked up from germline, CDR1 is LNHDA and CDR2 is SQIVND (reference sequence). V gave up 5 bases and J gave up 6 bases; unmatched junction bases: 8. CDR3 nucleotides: TGTGCCAGTAGTGTCGACAGGGGGGGAGGCAATGAGCAGTTCTTC. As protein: CASSVDRGGGNEQFF. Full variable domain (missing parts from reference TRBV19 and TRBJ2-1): DGGITQSPKYLFRKEGQNVTLSCEQNLNHDAMYWYRQDPGQGLRLIYYSQIVNDFQKGDIAEGYSVSREKKESFPLTVTSAQKNPTAFYLCASSVDRGGGNEQFFGPGTRLTVL.

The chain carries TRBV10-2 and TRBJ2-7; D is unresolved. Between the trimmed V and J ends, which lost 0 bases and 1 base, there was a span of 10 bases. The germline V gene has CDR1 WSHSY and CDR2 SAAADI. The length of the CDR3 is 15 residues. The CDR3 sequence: CASSESPVRSYEQYF. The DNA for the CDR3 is TGCGCCAGCAGTGAGTCTCCAGTTCGTTCCTACGAGCAGTACTTC.

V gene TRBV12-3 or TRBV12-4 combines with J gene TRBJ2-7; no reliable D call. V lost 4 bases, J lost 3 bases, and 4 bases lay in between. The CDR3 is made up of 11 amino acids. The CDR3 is CASSYSYEQYF. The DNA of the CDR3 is TGTGCCAGCAGTTACAGCTACGAGCAGTACTTC.

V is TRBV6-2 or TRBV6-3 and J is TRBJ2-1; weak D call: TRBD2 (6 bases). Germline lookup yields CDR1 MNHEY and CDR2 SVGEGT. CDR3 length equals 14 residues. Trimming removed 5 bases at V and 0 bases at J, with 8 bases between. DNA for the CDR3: TGTGCCAGCAGTCCCGGGGGCTCCTACAATGAGCAGTTCTTC. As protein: CASSPGGSYNEQFF.

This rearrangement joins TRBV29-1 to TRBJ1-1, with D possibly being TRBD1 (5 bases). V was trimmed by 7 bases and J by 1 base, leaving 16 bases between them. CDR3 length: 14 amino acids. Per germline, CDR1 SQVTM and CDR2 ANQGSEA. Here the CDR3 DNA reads TGCAGCGGAAATCGGGGGGACGCGAACACTGAAGCTTTCTTT. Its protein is CSGNRGDANTEAFF.

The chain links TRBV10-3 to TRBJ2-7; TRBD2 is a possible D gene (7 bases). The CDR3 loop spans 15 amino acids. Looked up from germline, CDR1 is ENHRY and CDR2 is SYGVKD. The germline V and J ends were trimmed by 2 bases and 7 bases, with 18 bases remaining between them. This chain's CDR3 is CAISEGERGAREQYF. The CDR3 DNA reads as TGTGCCATCAGTGAGGGGGAACGGGGGGCGCGAGAGCAGTACTTC.

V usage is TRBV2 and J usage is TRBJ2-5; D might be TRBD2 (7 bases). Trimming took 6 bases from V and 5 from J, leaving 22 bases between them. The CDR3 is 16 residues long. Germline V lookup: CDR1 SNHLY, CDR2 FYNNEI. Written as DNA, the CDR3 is TGTGCCAGCAGCGGGGGGCGGGGGTTCTCACGGGAGACCCAGTACTTC. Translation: CASSGGRGFSRETQYF.